The present T cell receptor beta chain was sequenced within a study of blood T cell repertoires in COVID-19. Whole-study context: COVID-19 samples from acute and convalescent phases originated in the United States, Italy and Spain.

Methods used by the authors: Counts of nucleated cells, estimated from reference gene primer amplification, were obtained. Libraries were prepared by immunoSEQ multiplex PCR; TCRdb keeps only in-frame clonotypes and omits some of them. V, J and clone size derive from that table, while D and trimming were established from the DNA sequence. The sample lists fewer than 150,000 clones; more than 70% were seen once. This clone appeared a single time. Germline-derived CDR1 and CDR2 are WSHSY and SAAADI. V gave up 4 bases and J gave up 4 bases; unmatched junction bases: 6. This CDR3 has 14 amino acids. The sequence derives from a man aged 45-60 years with active or convalescent COVID-19. J is TRBJ2-7 and V is TRBV10-2, with 8 bases aligning to TRBD1. The sequencing input was peripheral blood. CDR3: CASSGTGRGYEQYF. In DNA, the CDR3 is TGCGCCAGCAGTGGGACAGGGAGAGGGTACGAGCAGTACTTC.